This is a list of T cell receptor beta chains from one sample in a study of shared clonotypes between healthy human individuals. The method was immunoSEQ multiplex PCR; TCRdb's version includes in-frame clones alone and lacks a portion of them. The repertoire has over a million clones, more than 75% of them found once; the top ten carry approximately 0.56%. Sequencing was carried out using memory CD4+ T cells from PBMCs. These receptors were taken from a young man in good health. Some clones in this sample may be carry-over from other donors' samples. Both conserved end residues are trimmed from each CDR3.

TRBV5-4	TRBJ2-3	ASSLLRDQDTQY
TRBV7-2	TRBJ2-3	ASRGGTGPDTQY
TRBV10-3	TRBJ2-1	AIKRASGTNEQF
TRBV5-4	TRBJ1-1	ASSADTEAF
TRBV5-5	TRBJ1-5	ASSLTVDQPQH
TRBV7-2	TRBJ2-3	ASSRNRGGTDTQY
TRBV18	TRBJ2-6	ASSPQGRLSGANVLT
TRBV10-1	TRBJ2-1	ASSGALAGGTNEQF
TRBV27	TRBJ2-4	ASRGLAGDGKNIQY
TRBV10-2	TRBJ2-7	ASSVPLASPREQY
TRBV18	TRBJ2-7	ASSPRELAGGRLYEQY
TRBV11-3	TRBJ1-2	ASSSGGDGYT
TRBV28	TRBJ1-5	ASSLRGFGNQPQH
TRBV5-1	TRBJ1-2	ASRNSGGNYGYT
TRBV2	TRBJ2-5	CSLAEKQDLD
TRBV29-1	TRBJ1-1	SVSPGALKAF
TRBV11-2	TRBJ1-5	ASSLELSNQPQH
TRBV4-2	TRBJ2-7	ASSGNYEQY
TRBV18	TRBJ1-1	ASSPLGGNTEAF
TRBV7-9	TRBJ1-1	ASSWRGAAAEAF
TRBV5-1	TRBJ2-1	ASSLDTGYNEQF
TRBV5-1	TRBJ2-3	ASSRPGERLAGGPADTQY
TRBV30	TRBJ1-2	AWSVRAANGYT
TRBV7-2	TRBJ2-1	ASTPGLAGAREQF
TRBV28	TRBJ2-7	ASSLDFYEQY
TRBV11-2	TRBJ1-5	ASSIGDNQPQH
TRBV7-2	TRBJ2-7	ASSSSPGPYEQY
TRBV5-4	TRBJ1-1	ASSRGQQNTEAF
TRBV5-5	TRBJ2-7	ASSLPGVHDEQY
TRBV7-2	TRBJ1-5	ASSSSWVQPQH
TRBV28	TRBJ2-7	ASSLSLQSRYEQY
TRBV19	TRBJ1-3	AREPSDRPNSGNTIY
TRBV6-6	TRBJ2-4	ASSIQGLAKNIQY
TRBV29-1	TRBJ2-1	SGGRGQSSYNEQF
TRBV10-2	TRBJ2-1	ASRSSGSNEQF
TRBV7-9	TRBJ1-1	ASSLRTGDLTEAF
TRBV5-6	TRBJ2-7	ASSLDRASEQY
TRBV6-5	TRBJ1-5	ASSWDGSSNQPQH
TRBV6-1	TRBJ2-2	ASRTGTVNTGELF
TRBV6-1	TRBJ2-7	ASSELGRAGEQY
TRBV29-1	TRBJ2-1	SVHPRTSGREQF
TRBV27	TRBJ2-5	ASSLTYAGPSY
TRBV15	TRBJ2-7	ATSRGGRPEQY
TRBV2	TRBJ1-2	ASDGRGTTGRVYGYT